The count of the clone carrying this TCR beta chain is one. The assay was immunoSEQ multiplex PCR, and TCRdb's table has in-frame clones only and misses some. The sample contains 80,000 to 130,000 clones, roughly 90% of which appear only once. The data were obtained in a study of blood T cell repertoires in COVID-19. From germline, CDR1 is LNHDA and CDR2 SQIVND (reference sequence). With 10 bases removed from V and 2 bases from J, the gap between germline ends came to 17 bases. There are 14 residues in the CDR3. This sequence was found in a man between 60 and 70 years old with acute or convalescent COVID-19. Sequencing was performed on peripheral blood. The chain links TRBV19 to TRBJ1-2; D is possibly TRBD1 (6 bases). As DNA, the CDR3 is TGTGCCACCGGGCGGCAGGGGATAAACTATGGCTACACCTTC. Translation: CATGRQGINYGYTF.